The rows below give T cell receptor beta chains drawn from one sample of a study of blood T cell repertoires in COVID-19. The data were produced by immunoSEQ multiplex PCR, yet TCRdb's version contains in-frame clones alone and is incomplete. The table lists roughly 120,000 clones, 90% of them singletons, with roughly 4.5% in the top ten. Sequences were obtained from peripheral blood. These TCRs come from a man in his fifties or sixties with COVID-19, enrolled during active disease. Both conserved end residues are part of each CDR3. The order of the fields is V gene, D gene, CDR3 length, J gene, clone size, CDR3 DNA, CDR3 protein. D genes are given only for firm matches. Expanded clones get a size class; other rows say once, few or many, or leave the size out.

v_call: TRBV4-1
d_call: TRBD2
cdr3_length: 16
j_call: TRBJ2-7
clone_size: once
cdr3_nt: TGCGCCAGCAGCCAATGGTCTAGCGGGGCCTCCTACGAGCAGTACTTC
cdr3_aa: CASSQWSSGASYEQYF

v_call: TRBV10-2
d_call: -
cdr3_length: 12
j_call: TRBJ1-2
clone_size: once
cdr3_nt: TGCGCCAGCAGTGAGTCGGACACTCGTTACACCTTC
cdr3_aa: CASSESDTRYTF

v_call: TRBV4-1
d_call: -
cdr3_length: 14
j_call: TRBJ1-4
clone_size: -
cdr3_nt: TGCGCCAGCAGCCCACCCAGTACTAATGAAAAACTGTTTTTT
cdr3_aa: CASSPPSTNEKLFF

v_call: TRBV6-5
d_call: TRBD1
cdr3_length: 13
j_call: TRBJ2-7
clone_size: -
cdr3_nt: TGTGCCAGCAGTCAGGACAGGGTATACGAGCAGTACTTC
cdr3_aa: CASSQDRVYEQYF

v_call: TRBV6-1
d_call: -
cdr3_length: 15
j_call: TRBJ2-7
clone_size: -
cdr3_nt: TGTGCCAGCAGTGAATGGGGTACAGGGAGCTACGAGCAGTACTTC
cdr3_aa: CASSEWGTGSYEQYF

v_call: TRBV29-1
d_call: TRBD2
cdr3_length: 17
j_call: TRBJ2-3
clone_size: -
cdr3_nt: TGCAGCGTTGAAGATATCCAGCGGGAGGGCCTGACAGATACGCAGTATTTT
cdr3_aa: CSVEDIQREGLTDTQYF

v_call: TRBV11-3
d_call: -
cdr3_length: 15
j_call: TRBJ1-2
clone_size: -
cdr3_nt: TGTGCCAGCAGTTTAGATACCCAGGGGACCTATGGCTACACCTTC
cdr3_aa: CASSLDTQGTYGYTF

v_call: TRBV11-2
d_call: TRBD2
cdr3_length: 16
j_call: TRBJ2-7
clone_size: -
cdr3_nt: TGTGCCAGCAGTACTGATAGGACTAGCGGTCCCTACGAGCAGTACTTC
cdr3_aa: CASSTDRTSGPYEQYF

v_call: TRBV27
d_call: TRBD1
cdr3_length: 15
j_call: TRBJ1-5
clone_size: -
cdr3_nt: TGTGCCAGCAGTTCCAAACAGGGGGGCTATCAGCCCCAGCATTTT
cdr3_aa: CASSSKQGGYQPQHF

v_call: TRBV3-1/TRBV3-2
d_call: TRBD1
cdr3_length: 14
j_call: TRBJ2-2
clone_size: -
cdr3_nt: TGTGCCAGCACGACAGGGGGTAACACCGGGGAGCTGTTTTTT
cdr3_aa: CASTTGGNTGELFF

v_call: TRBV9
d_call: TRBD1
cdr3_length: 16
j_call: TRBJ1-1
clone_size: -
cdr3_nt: TGTGCCAGCAGCGTAGCGGTTACAGGGGTCAACACTGAAGCTTTCTTT
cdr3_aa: CASSVAVTGVNTEAFF

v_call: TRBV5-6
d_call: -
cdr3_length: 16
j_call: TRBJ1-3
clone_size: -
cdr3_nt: TGTGCCAGCAGCTTGGGAATGGGGCGCTCTGGAAACACCATATATTTT
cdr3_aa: CASSLGMGRSGNTIYF

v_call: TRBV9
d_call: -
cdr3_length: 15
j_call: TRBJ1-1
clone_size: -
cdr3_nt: TGTGCCAGCAGCGTTGGATCGGCAGGGATAGGTGAAGCTTTCTTT
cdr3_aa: CASSVGSAGIGEAFF

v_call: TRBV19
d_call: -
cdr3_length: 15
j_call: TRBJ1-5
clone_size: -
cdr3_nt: TGTGCCAGTAGTAATAAGGACACTTTCAATCAGCCCCAGCATTTT
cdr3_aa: CASSNKDTFNQPQHF

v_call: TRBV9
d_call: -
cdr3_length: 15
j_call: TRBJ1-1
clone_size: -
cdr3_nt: TGTGCCAGCGGACTAGGTGCCCTTGGGAGCACTGAAGCTTTCTTT
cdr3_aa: CASGLGALGSTEAFF

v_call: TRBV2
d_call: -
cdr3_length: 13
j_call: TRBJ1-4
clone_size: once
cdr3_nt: TGTGCCAGCAGTGCCTTACGAGGGGAAAAACTGTTTTTT
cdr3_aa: CASSALRGEKLFF

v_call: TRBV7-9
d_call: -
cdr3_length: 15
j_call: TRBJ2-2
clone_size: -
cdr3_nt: TGTGCCAGCAGCTTAAACAGTCCCACCACCGGGGAGCTGTTTTTT
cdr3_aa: CASSLNSPTTGELFF

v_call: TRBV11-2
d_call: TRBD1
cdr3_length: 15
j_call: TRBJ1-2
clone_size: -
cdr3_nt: TGTGCCAGCAGCTTAGTTGGACAGGACATCTATGGCTACACCTTC
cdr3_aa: CASSLVGQDIYGYTF

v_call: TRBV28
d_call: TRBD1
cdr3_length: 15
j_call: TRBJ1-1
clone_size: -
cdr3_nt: TGTGCCAGCAGTTCCCGGACAGGGGGGGGTACTGAAGCTTTCTTT
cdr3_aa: CASSSRTGGGTEAFF

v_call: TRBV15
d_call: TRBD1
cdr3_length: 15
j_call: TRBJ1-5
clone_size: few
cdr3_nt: TGTGCCACCAGCAGATCGACAGGGGGGGATCAGCCCCAGCATTTT
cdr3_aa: CATSRSTGGDQPQHF

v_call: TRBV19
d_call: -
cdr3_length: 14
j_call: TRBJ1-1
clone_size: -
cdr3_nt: TGTGCCAGTAGTATATTCCAGGGAGGCACTGAAGCTTTCTTT
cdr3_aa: CASSIFQGGTEAFF

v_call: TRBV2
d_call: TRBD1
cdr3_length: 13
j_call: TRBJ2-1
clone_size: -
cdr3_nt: TGTGCCAGCAGCGGGACAGGCGACAATGAGCAGTTCTTC
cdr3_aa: CASSGTGDNEQFF

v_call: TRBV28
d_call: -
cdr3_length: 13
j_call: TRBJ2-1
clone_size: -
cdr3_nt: TGTGCCAGCGAGAGCGGATCCTACAATGAGCAGTTCTTC
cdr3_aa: CASESGSYNEQFF

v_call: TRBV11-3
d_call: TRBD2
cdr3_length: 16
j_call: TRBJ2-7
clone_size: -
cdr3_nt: TGTGCCAGCAGCTTCCGACTAGCGGGAGAACCGTACGAGCAGTACTTC
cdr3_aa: CASSFRLAGEPYEQYF

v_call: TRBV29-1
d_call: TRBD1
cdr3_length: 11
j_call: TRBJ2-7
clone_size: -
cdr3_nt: TGCAGCGTTGCAGGGGGCCAAGAGCAGTACTTC
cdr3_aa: CSVAGGQEQYF

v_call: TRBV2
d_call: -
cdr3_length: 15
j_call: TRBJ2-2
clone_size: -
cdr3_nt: TGTGCCAGCAGTCGGATACAGGGCCGCACCGGGGAGCTGTTTTTT
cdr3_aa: CASSRIQGRTGELFF

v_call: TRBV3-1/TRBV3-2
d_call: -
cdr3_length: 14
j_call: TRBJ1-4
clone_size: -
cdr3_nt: TGTGCCAGCAGCCAAGAGGGAGGGTATGAAAAACTGTTTTTT
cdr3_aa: CASSQEGGYEKLFF

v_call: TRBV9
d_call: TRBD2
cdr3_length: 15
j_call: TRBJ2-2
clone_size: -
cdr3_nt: TGTGCCAGCAGCGTAGAAACTAGCGCGACCGGGGAGCTGTTTTTT
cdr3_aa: CASSVETSATGELFF

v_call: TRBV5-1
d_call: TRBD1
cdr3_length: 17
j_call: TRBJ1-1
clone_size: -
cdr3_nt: TGCGCCAGCAGATCAGGGGGCATATCTCTGATGAACACTGAAGCTTTCTTT
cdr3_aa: CASRSGGISLMNTEAFF

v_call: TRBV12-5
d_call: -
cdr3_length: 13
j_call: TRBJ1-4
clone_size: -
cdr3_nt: TGTGCTAGTGGTTTGGCAGGGATCGAAAAACTGTTTTTT
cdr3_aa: CASGLAGIEKLFF

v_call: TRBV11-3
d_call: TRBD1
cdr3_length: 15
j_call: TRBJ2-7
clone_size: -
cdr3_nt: TGTGCCAGCAGCCCAAGGGGGCCCAGCTCCTACGAGCAGTACTTC
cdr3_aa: CASSPRGPSSYEQYF

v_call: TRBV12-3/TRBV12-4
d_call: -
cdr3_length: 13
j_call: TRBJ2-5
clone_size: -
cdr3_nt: TGTGCCAGCAGTCTGGGGAGTAGAGAGACCCAGTACTTC
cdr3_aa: CASSLGSRETQYF

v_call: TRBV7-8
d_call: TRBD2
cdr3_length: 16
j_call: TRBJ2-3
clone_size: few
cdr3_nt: TGTGCCAGCAGCTTAGTAGCGGGAGGGCACACAGATACGCAGTATTTT
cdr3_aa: CASSLVAGGHTDTQYF

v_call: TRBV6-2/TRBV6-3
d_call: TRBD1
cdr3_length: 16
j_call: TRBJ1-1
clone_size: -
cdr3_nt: TGTGCCAGCAGTTACAGTTCCGGGACAGGGGTCATCGAAGCTTTCTTT
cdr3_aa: CASSYSSGTGVIEAFF

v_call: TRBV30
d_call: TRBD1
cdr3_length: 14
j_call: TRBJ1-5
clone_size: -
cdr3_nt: TGTGCCTGGAGTCAAGGACAGGACAATCAGCCCCAGCATTTT
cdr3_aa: CAWSQGQDNQPQHF

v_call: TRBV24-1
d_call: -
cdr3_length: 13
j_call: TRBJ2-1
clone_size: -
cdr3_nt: TGTGCCACCAGTGATACAGGGTTCAATGAGCAGTTCTTC
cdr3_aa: CATSDTGFNEQFF

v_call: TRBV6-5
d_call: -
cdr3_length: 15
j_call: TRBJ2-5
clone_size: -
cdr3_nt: TGTGCCAGCAGTTACTCGAATTCCCAGAGGGAGACCCAGTACTTC
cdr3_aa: CASSYSNSQRETQYF

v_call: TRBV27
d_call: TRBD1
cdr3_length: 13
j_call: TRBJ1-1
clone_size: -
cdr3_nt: TGTGCCAGCAGTTTATCGGCAGGGGGTGAAGCTTTCTTT
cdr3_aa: CASSLSAGGEAFF

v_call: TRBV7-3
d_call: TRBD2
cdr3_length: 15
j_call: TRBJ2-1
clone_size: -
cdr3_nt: TGTGCCAGCAGCTTAATCGCGGGAGCCTACAATGAGCAGTTCTTC
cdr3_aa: CASSLIAGAYNEQFF

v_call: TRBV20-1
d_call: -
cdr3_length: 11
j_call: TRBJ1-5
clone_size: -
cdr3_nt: TGCAGTGCTGCCAGTGGCCAGCCCCAGCATTTT
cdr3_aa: CSAASGQPQHF

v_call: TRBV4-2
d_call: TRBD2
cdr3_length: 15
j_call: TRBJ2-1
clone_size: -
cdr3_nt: TGTGCCAGCAGCCAAGAGGGGCGGGAGGACAATGAGCAGTTCTTC
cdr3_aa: CASSQEGREDNEQFF